Following are 23 T cell receptor beta chains from one sample sequenced in a study of neurological immune-mediated disorders. TCRdb processed the 5' RACE reads anew with MiXCR; each CDR3 protein has one entry. In the table there are approximately 30,000 distinct CDR3 sequences, about 15% of which are singletons. The sequenced material came from PBMCs. The source is a man between 65 and 79 years old in good health.

This clonotype was seen ten or more times. The chain joins TRBV7-2 to TRBJ1-4, with D unresolved. Germline V lookup: CDR1 SGHTA, CDR2 FQGNSA. This CDR3 has 14 residues. Trimming shortened V by 3 bases and J by 2 bases, and 7 bases separated the two germline ends. The CDR3 DNA sequence: TGTGCCAGCAGCTTGAGGGTGACTAATGAAAAACTGTTTTTT. Protein sequence: CASSLRVTNEKLFF.

This clonotype was observed at least ten times. The chain combines TRBV10-3 with TRBJ2-1; 8 nucleotides agree with TRBD1. The CDR3 loop spans 15 amino acids. In germline, CDR1 is ENHRY, CDR2 SYGVKD. V dropped 4 bases and J dropped 7; count of bases not matched to a gene: 9. In DNA, the CDR3 is TGTGCCATCAGTGGGGGGCAGGGGGCAAGGAATGAGCAGTTCTTC. It translates to CAISGGQGARNEQFF.

A note on this clonotype: One end of the junction varies from germline; a read error may be responsible. V is TRBV5-5 and J is TRBJ1-1; no clear D. The CDR3 totals 14 residues. Germline CDR1 is SGHKS and CDR2 is YYEKEE (reference sequence). The CDR3 DNA follows: TGTCCCAGCAGCTTGGTACCAGGGAACACTGAAGCTTTCTTT. This encodes CPSSLVPGNTEAFF. Variable domain in full (rest from reference TRBV5-5 and TRBJ1-1): DAGVTQSPTHLIKTRGQQVTLRCSPISGHKSVSWYQQVLGQGPQFIFQYYEKEERGRGNFPDRFSARQFPNYSSELNVNALLLGDSALYLCPSSLVPGNTEAFFGQGTRLTVV.

In its sample, this clonotype was seen many times. CDR3 residues: CASSPGTSQSTDTQYF. The CDR3 DNA sequence: TGCGCCAGCAGCCCCGGGACTTCCCAGAGCACAGATACGCAGTATTTT. V usage is TRBV5-1 and J usage is TRBJ2-3; D perhaps matches TRBD2 (6 bases). V was cut by 4 bases and J by 0 bases, with 15 bases left in between. Looked up from germline, CDR1 is SGHRS and CDR2 is YFSETQ. This CDR3 contains 16 residues. The whole variable domain, filled in from reference TRBV5-1 and TRBJ2-3, reads KAGVTQTPRYLIKTRGQQVTLSCSPISGHRSVSWYQQTPGQGLQFLFEYFSETQRNKGNFPGRFSGRQFSNSRSEMNVSTLELGDSALYLCASSPGTSQSTDTQYFGPGTRLTVL.

This clonotype appeared many times. The V and J genes are TRBV5-1 and TRBJ2-6, with D maybe TRBD2 (5 bases). V lost 2 bases, J lost 1 base, and 22 bases lay in between. This CDR3 contains 20 residues. Germline-derived CDR1 and CDR2 are SGHRS and YFSETQ. CDR3 in DNA: TGCGCCAGCAGCTTCACCCCACACAAAGCGGATGTATCTGGGGCCAACGTCCTGACTTTC. It encodes CASSFTPHKADVSGANVLTF.

This clonotype has at least ten counts. This rearrangement joins TRBV6-2 or TRBV6-3 to TRBJ1-5; TRBD1 matches at 11 bases. The germline V gene has CDR1 MNHEY and CDR2 SVGEGT. After removal of 7 bases from V and 4 bases from J, the junction contained 6 bases not matched to a gene. The CDR3 covers 15 residues. CDR3 protein: CASTDRGQENQPQHF. The CDR3 DNA reads TGTGCCAGCACGGACAGGGGGCAAGAAAATCAGCCCCAGCATTTT.

This clonotype was seen ten or more times. The chain uses TRBV12-3 or TRBV12-4 and TRBJ2-2; the match to TRBD2 covers 11 bases. With V trimmed by 2 bases and J by 2 bases, 10 bases remained unmatched. The CDR3 spans 19 residues. The CDR3 loop reads CASSLRAFLAGGNTGELFF. The CDR3 region has the DNA TGTGCCAGCAGTTTAAGGGCTTTCCTAGCGGGGGGTAACACCGGGGAGCTGTTTTTT.

This clonotype showed up many times. The chain joins TRBV5-1 to TRBJ1-1; D may be TRBD1 (6 bases). This CDR3 contains 13 residues. CDR1 SGHRS and CDR2 YFSETQ come from the germline V gene. The ends were cut back, 2 bases at V and 6 bases at J, with 11 bases in the middle. The CDR3: CASSLSRGAEAFF. CDR3 DNA: TGCGCCAGCAGCTTATCCAGGGGAGCTGAAGCTTTCTTT. The whole variable domain, remainder taken from reference TRBV5-1 and TRBJ1-1, is KAGVTQTPRYLIKTRGQQVTLSCSPISGHRSVSWYQQTPGQGLQFLFEYFSETQRNKGNFPGRFSGRQFSNSRSEMNVSTLELGDSALYLCASSLSRGAEAFFGQGTRLTVV.

This clonotype was counted many times. CDR3 DNA sequence: TGTGCCAGCAGCTTAGAAGAGGGGCAGGCCCAGCATTTT. It yields the protein CASSLEEGQAQHF. The chain links TRBV7-8 to TRBJ1-5; possibly TRBD1 for D (5 bases). The CDR3 length is 13 residues. Germline-derived CDR1 and CDR2 are SGHVS and FQNEAQ. The V end lost 1 base, the J end lost 11 bases, and 12 bases lay between the germline ends.

This clonotype was seen at least ten times. The chain's CDR3 is CASSGDRGRDNYGYTF. Here the CDR3 DNA reads TGCGCCAGCAGCGGGGACAGGGGGCGCGATAACTATGGCTACACCTTC. This chain joins TRBV5-1 and TRBJ1-2; 12 bases align to TRBD1. From germline, CDR1 is SGHRS and CDR2 YFSETQ. V lost 4 bases, J lost 1 base, and 5 bases stayed unmatched. CDR3 length: 16 amino acids.

The table lists this clonotype with many counts. The chain couples TRBV9 to TRBJ1-1; D may be TRBD1 (5 bases). This CDR3 contains 13 residues. Trimming left V 0 bases short and J 3 bases short, with 6 bases between. Looked up from germline, CDR1 is SGDLS and CDR2 is YYNGEE. The CDR3 here is CASSVVGDTEAFF. CDR3 bases: TGTGCCAGCAGCGTAGTGGGGGACACTGAAGCTTTCTTT.

This clonotype was seen repeatedly, ten times or more. The chain joins TRBV5-1 to TRBJ2-7; 7 positions match TRBD2. The CDR3 sequence is 14 residues long. Losses at the gene ends were 3 bases for V and 3 bases for J; bases not matched to a gene: 6. Germline loops: CDR1 SGHRS, CDR2 YFSETQ. For the CDR3, the DNA is TGCGCCAGCAGCTCCTCCGGGGGGAGCTACGAGCAGTACTTC. This sequence encodes CASSSSGGSYEQYF.

This clonotype was counted many times. This chain joins TRBV7-9 and TRBJ1-4; D remains unclear. CDR3 length equals 13 residues. The V end was cut by 1 base, the J end by 8 bases, with 8 bases between. Germline values: CDR1 SEHNR, CDR2 FQNEAQ (reference sequence). The CDR3 sequence: CASSLGIEEKLFF. CDR3 nucleotides: TGTGCCAGCAGCTTAGGGATTGAGGAAAAACTGTTTTTT.

This clonotype has at least ten counts. This chain links TRBV28 with TRBJ1-3; no clear D gene. CDR1 and CDR2 (germline): MDHEN, SYDVKM. The CDR3 is made up of 15 amino acids. V gave up 4 bases and J gave up 1 base, with 11 bases separating them. This chain's CDR3 is CASSSLGNSGNTIYF. For the CDR3, the DNA is TGTGCCAGCAGTTCCCTGGGGAATTCTGGAAACACCATATATTTT.

This clonotype was recorded many times. The gene calls are TRBV5-6 and TRBJ2-1, with D hard to call. The CDR3 runs 15 residues. The V and J ends lost 0 bases and 6 bases respectively, with 13 bases between them. CDR1 and CDR2 (germline): SGHDT, YYEEEE. The CDR3 DNA is TGTGCCAGCAGCTTGGAGAGCTACACAACCAATGAGCAGTTCTTC. It codes for CASSLESYTTNEQFF.

This clonotype was seen many times. The chain employs TRBV19 and TRBJ1-1; D gene ambiguous. This CDR3 contains 12 residues. Germline CDR1 is LNHDA and CDR2 is SQIVND (reference sequence). V shed 6 bases and J shed 0 bases, with 5 bases lying between them. CDR3 DNA: TGTGCCAGTAGATCATTGAACACTGAAGCTTTCTTT. This sequence encodes CASRSLNTEAFF.

This chain links TRBV3-1 with TRBJ2-5; tentatively, D is TRBD2 (6 bases). Per germline, CDR1 LGHDT and CDR2 YNNKEL (reference sequence). The CDR3 is made up of 14 amino acids. Trimming cost V 3 bases and J 5 bases, with 13 bases left between them. The CDR3 sequence is CASSHGLSGETQYF. The CDR3 region has the DNA TGTGCCAGCAGCCATGGACTATCCGGTGAGACCCAGTACTTC.

This clonotype was counted ten times or more. V usage is TRBV14 and J usage is TRBJ2-3; no definite D call. Germline CDR1 is SGHDN and CDR2 is FVKESK. This CDR3 spans 17 amino acids. Trimming took off 0 bases at V and 0 bases at J, with 13 bases between the two ends. Written as DNA, the CDR3 is TGTGCCAGCAGCCAAGATCCCGCGGCTACTAGCACAGATACGCAGTATTTT. Its translation: CASSQDPAATSTDTQYF.

There are many counts of this clonotype. V usage is TRBV5-6 and J usage is TRBJ2-3; possible D gene TRBD2, 7 bases. Trimming stripped 3 bases from V and 5 bases from J, with 13 bases between. CDR3 length equals 14 residues. Germline V CDR1 and CDR2: SGHDT, YYEEEE. The CDR3: CASSWGGVQDTQYF. The CDR3 DNA reads as TGTGCCAGCAGCTGGGGGGGCGTGCAAGATACGCAGTATTTT.

On this clonotype itself: Relative to the germline gene, one junction end is altered; a read error may explain this. The chain employs TRBV24-1 and TRBJ1-2; D may be TRBD1 (6 bases). This CDR3 region has 15 residues. Germline CDR1 KGHDR, CDR2 SFDVKD. The CDR3 loop reads CVTSDLEGGSYGYTF. DNA of the CDR3: TGTGTCACCAGTGATCTGGAAGGGGGATCCTATGGCTACACCTTC.

This clonotype was recorded at least ten times. V is TRBV15 and J is TRBJ2-6; D perhaps matches TRBD2 (6 bases). Trimming left V 4 bases short and J 1 base short, with 8 bases between. This CDR3 has 15 residues. Germline V gene sequence: CDR1 LNHNV, CDR2 YYDKDF (reference sequence). CDR3 sequence: CATSTGLSGANVLTF. The CDR3 bases are TGTGCCACCAGCACCGGACTATCTGGGGCCAACGTCCTGACTTTC.

This clonotype was recorded at least ten times. The V and J genes are TRBV10-3 and TRBJ2-3; no firm D call. The germline V gene encodes CDR1 ENHRY and CDR2 SYGVKD. The CDR3 is 13 amino acids. Deletions cut 6 bases from V and 1 base from J, with 8 bases between. As DNA, the CDR3 is TGTGCCATCAGCGAACCCCGCACAGATACGCAGTATTTT. Encoded protein: CAISEPRTDTQYF.

This clonotype was observed at least ten times. The chain joins TRBV12-3 or TRBV12-4 to TRBJ2-7, with no clear D. This CDR3 is built from 13 residues. Between the trimmed V and J ends, which lost 1 base and 6 bases, there was a span of 10 bases. CDR3 DNA: TGTGCCAGCAGTTTAGTATTTGGCACCGAGCAGTACTTC. This gives the protein CASSLVFGTEQYF.